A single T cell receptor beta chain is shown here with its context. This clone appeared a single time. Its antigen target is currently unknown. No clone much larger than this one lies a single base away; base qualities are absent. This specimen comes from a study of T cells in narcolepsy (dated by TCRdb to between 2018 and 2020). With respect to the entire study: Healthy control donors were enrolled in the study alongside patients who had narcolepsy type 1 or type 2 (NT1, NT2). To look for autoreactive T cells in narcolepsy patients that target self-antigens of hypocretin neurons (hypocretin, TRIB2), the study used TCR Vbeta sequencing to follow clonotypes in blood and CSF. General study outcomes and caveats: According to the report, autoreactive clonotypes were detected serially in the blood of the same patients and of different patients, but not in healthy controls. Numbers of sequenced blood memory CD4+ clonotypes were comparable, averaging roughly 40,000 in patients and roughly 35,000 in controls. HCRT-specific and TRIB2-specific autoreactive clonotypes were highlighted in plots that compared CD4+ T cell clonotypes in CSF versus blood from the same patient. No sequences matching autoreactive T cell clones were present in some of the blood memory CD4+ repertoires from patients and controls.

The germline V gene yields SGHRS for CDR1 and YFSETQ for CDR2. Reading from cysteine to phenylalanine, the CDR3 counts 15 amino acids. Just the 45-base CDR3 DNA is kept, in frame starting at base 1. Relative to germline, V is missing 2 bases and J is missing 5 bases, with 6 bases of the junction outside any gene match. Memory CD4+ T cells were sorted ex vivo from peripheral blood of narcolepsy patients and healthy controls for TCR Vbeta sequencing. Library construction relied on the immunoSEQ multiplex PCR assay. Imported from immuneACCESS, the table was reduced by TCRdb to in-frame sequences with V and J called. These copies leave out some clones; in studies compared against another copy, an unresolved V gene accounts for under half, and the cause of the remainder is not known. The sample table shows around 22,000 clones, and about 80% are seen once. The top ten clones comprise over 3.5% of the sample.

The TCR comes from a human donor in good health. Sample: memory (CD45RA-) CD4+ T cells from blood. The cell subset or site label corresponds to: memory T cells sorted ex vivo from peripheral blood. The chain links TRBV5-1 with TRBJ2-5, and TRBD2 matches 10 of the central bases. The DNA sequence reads TGCGCCAGCAGCTTTCGAGCGGGGGGGCTCGAGACCCAGTACTTC. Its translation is CASSFRAGGLETQYF.